A single sample is the source of the 20 T cell receptor beta chains below, sequenced in a study of CD8+ T cells in alopecia areata. Treatment noted: oral pan-JAK inhibitor, 5-10 mg twice daily. Extraction and reverse transcription of RNA yielded cDNA as the sequencing template. The protocol was immunoSEQ multiplex PCR, while the TCRdb copy is restricted to in-frame clones and leaves out a portion. The profile shows 150,000 to 200,000 clones, 58% of them singletons. This material consisted of CD4+ T cells sorted from blood, taken at approximately week 61, from a patient treated with tofacitinib. These TCRs come from a human donor with alopecia areata.

The chain combines TRBV4-1 with TRBJ2-3, with 8 bases aligning to TRBD1. CDR3 size: 15 residues. Germline V gene data show CDR1 as MGHRA and CDR2 as YSYEKL. V lost 3 bases, J lost 8 bases, and 10 bases stayed unmatched. The CDR3 DNA is TGCGCCAGCAGCCACATCGACAGGGGAGAGGTTACGCAGTATTTT. It codes for CASSHIDRGEVTQYF.

This clone has more than one count but fewer than ten. The V gene is TRBV6-6, the J gene TRBJ2-7; D uncertain. This CDR3 spans 13 amino acids. Germline CDR1 is MNHNY and CDR2 is SVGAGI (reference sequence). V dropped 4 bases and J dropped 4 bases, with 11 bases sitting between them. The CDR3 bases are TGTGCCAGCAGTTTGACAATTCGGTACGAGCAGTACTTC. Translated, it gives CASSLTIRYEQYF.

This clone appeared a single time. This chain uses TRBV27 with TRBJ1-1; 7 bases are shared with TRBD1. There are 16 residues in the CDR3. Germline CDR1 reads MNHEY; CDR2 reads SMNVEV (reference sequence). V gave up 6 bases and J gave up 3 bases; unmatched junction bases: 13. CDR3 amino acids: CASRYRGGLVDTEAFF. As DNA, the CDR3 is TGTGCCAGCAGATACAGGGGAGGGTTAGTGGACACTGAAGCTTTCTTT.

The chain employs TRBV5-1 and TRBJ2-7, with 11 bases matching TRBD1. Trimming at V came to 6 bases and at J to 0 bases, leaving 8 bases not matched to a gene. The germline V gene encodes CDR1 SGHRS and CDR2 YFSETQ. This CDR3 has 16 amino acids. The CDR3 coding sequence is TGCGCCAGCACCCCTTCCGGGACAGGGGGCTCCTACGAGCAGTACTTC. Residues: CASTPSGTGGSYEQYF.

In its sample, this clone was seen a few times. V gene TRBV6-1 combines with J gene TRBJ1-2; no definite D call. This CDR3 has 14 residues. V lost 8 bases, J lost 3 bases, and 16 bases lay in between. CDR1 is MNHNS and CDR2 is SASEGT in the germline V gene. As DNA, the CDR3 is TGTGCCAGCTCTATTAGAGGAGACGACTATGGCTACACCTTC. Protein product: CASSIRGDDYGYTF.

The rearrangement links TRBV29-1 to TRBJ2-1; D is possibly TRBD1 (6 bases). Germline V gene lookup returns CDR1 SQVTM and CDR2 ANQGSEA. The V gene lost 5 bases and the J gene lost 0 bases, with 14 bases spanning the gap. The CDR3 extends over 15 amino acids. The CDR3 DNA reads TGCAGCGTTCGTCGAACAGGGAGCTCCTACAATGAGCAGTTCTTC. It yields the protein CSVRRTGSSYNEQFF.

V and J are TRBV6-5 and TRBJ1-1, with 7 bases aligning to TRBD1. The V segment lost 6 bases and the J segment 5 bases; nucleotides outside the gene matches: 6. This CDR3 comprises 13 residues. The germline V gene has CDR1 MNHEY and CDR2 SVGAGI. The chain's CDR3 is CASRGQEFTEAFF. The CDR3 nucleotides are TGTGCCAGCAGAGGACAGGAATTTACTGAAGCTTTCTTT.

In this sample, this clone turned up once. The chain carries TRBV5-1 and TRBJ2-4, with 8 bases fitting TRBD2. The CDR3 runs to 14 residues. Germline CDR1 is SGHRS and CDR2 is YFSETQ. The V and J ends lost 3 bases and 3 bases, in that order; junction bases with no gene match: 2. CDR3 loop: CASSSGTSKNIQYF. CDR3 DNA sequence: TGCGCCAGCAGCTCCGGGACTAGCAAAAACATTCAGTACTTC.

This chain links TRBV6-6 with TRBJ1-2; D call uncertain. V lost 5 bases and J 9 bases, leaving 13 bases between the germline ends. The CDR3 length is 12 residues. Per the germline V gene, CDR1 is MNHNY and CDR2 is SVGAGI (reference sequence). In nucleotides, the CDR3 is TGTGCCAGCAGTCCCTGGCCGGGAAGCTACACCTTC. It encodes CASSPWPGSYTF.

There are a few counts of this clone. The chain has TRBV7-2 and TRBJ2-7; 13 positions match TRBD2. CDR1 and CDR2 (germline): SGHTA, FQGNSA. J gave up 3 bases and V 5 bases, and 4 bases lay outside the gene matches. The CDR3 has 15 residues. CDR3: CASSPRTSGGYEQYF. The CDR3, as DNA: TGTGCCAGCAGCCCCCGGACTAGCGGGGGCTACGAGCAGTACTTC.

This rearrangement joins TRBV21-1 to TRBJ2-4; TRBD1, the table's D call, lacks a check against the DNA. TRBV21-1 has pseudogene status. CDR3 length: 14 amino acids. The CDR3 nucleotides read TGTGCCAGCAAAGGGACAGGGCGAATGAACATTCAGTACTTC. Translation gives CASKGTGRMNIQYF.

The count of this clone is one. The rearrangement uses TRBV7-3 and TRBJ1-1; TRBD1 matches 9 bases. Germline V CDR1 and CDR2: SGHTA, FQGTGA. The CDR3 has 17 amino acids. The V segment lost 5 bases and the J segment 2 bases; nucleotides outside the gene matches: 12. CDR3: CASSQTGTGFGNTEAFF. Here the CDR3 DNA reads TGTGCCAGCAGCCAGACCGGGACAGGGTTTGGAAACACTGAAGCTTTCTTT.

The CDR3, as DNA: TGCAGCGTTAAGGGGGCTCATTATGGCTACACCTTC. Translated, it gives CSVKGAHYGYTF. J is TRBJ1-2 and V is TRBV29-1, with 7 bases fitting TRBD1. The CDR3 loop spans 12 amino acids. The germline gives CDR1 SQVTM, CDR2 ANQGSEA. J gave up 5 bases and V 5 bases, and 5 bases lay outside the gene matches.

V usage is TRBV7-2 and J usage is TRBJ2-5; 9 bases line up with TRBD1. J was trimmed by 5 bases and V by 5 bases; bases with no gene match: 12. Germline V gene data show CDR1 as SGHTA and CDR2 as FQGNSA. This CDR3 is built from 16 residues. CDR3 residues: CASSANYRGRAETQYF. The CDR3 bases are TGTGCCAGCAGCGCAAACTACAGGGGGCGCGCGGAGACCCAGTACTTC.

With respect to this clone: At one end, the junction sequence differs from germline, possibly due to a read error. This rearrangement joins TRBV4-2 to TRBJ2-5; TRBD2 matches at 7 bases. The CDR3 totals 16 residues. Germline assignment: CDR1 LGHNA and CDR2 YNFKEQ. The CDR3 nucleotides are TGTGCCAGCAGCCCCTTTGGGAGGGGAGAACAAGAGGCCCAGTACTTC. It specifies CASSPFGRGEQEAQYF.

Concerning this clone itself: This CDR3 is also generated by other DNA sequences in the sample. This chain uses TRBV18 with TRBJ2-5; tentatively, D is TRBD2 (6 bases). CDR1 KGHSH and CDR2 LQKENI come from the germline V gene. Trimming left V 3 bases short and J 5 bases short, with 7 bases between. CDR3 length equals 12 residues. CDR3 sequence reads: CASSPGGETQYF. CDR3 bases: TGTGCCAGCTCACCCGGAGGGGAGACCCAGTACTTC. The variable domain in full, with the rest retrieved from reference TRBV18 and TRBJ2-5, is NAGVMQNPRHLVRRRGQEARLRCSPMKGHSHVYWYRQLPEEGLKFMVYLQKENIIDESGMPKERFSAEFPKEGPSILRIQQVVRGDSAAYFCASSPGGETQYFGPGTRLLVL.

This clone has just a few counts. The J gene is TRBJ2-3, the V gene TRBV29-1; the D is unclear. Trimming left V 6 bases short and J 1 base short, with 11 bases between. CDR3 length equals 13 residues. Germline assignment: CDR1 SQVTM and CDR2 ANQGSEA. CDR3: CSVAAPGTDTQYF. CDR3 sequence (DNA): TGCAGCGTGGCCGCACCGGGCACAGATACGCAGTATTTT.

This clone was counted a few times. This sequence joins TRBV29-1 and TRBJ2-2; maybe TRBD1 (6 bases). Trimming pared 7 bases from V and 7 bases from J, leaving 7 bases between. The CDR3 totals 10 residues. Looked up from germline, CDR1 is SQVTM and CDR2 is ANQGSEA. DNA of the CDR3: TGCAGCGCAGGGGACGGGGAGCTGTTTTTT. Residues: CSAGDGELFF.

This rearrangement joins TRBV18 to TRBJ1-2; D remains unclear. The V and J ends lost 3 bases and 12 bases respectively, with 17 bases between them. The CDR3 extends over 13 amino acids. CDR1 and CDR2 from the germline V gene are KGHSH and LQKENI. The CDR3 bases are TGTGCCAGCTCACCCGATTTATGGGGAATCCACACCTTC. The encoded protein is CASSPDLWGIHTF. The complete variable domain, with remaining parts taken from reference TRBV18 and TRBJ1-2, reads NAGVMQNPRHLVRRRGQEARLRCSPMKGHSHVYWYRQLPEEGLKFMVYLQKENIIDESGMPKERFSAEFPKEGPSILRIQQVVRGDSAAYFCASSPDLWGIHTFGSGTRLTVV.

CDR3 sequence (DNA): TGTGCCTGGAGTACAGGGAGGTCGGGTAGCAATCAGCCCCAGCATTTT. Its protein is CAWSTGRSGSNQPQHF. V is TRBV30 and J is TRBJ1-5; D is perhaps TRBD1 (6 bases). V was trimmed by 2 bases and J by 0 bases, leaving 14 bases between them. The CDR3 consists of 16 residues. Germline V CDR1 and CDR2: GTSNPN, SVGIG (reference sequence).